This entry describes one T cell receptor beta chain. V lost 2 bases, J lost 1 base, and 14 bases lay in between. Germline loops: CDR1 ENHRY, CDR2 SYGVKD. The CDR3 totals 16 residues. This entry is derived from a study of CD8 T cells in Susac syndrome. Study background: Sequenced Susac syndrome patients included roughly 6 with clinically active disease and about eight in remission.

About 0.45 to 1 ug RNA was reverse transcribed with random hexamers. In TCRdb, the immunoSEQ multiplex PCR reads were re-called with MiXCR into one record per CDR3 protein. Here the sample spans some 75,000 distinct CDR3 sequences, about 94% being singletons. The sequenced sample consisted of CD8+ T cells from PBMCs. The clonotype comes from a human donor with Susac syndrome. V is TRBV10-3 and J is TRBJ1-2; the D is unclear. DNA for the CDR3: TGTGCCATCAGTGAGGCCGCTTTTGGGAATAACTATGGCTACACCTTC. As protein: CAISEAAFGNNYGYTF.